The rows below give T cell receptor beta chains drawn from one sample of a study of T cells in Graves' hyperthyroidism and ophthalmopathy. MiXCR, run by TCRdb on the multiplex PCR reads, gives a single entry per CDR3 protein. The data show approximately 640,000 distinct CDR3 sequences, roughly 16% seen once. Input material: blood. The receptors here all came from a woman aged 25 to 45 with Graves' hyperthyroidism. Both conserved end residues are part of each CDR3. The D gene is left open where the match is weak. Size tells how often a clone was seen (once, few, many) or the class of an expanded clone, and some rows leave it out.

clone size	J gene	D gene	V gene	CDR3 protein	CDR3 DNA
NA	TRBJ1-5	NA	TRBV19	CAGGNQPQHF	TGTGCCGGGGGGAATCAGCCCCAGCATTTT
NA	TRBJ2-7	TRBD2	TRBV7-8	CASSSIGTSGRGPYEQYF	TGTGCCAGCAGCTCGATCGGGACTAGCGGGAGGGGACCCTACGAGCAGTACTTC
many	TRBJ2-7	TRBD1	TRBV28	CASSLSPGTGGYEQYF	TGTGCCAGCAGTTTATCCCCCGGGACAGGGGGATACGAGCAGTACTTC
NA	TRBJ1-1	NA	TRBV19	CASSIDGAGNTEAFF	TGTGCCAGTAGTATAGATGGGGCCGGGAACACTGAAGCTTTCTTT
many	TRBJ2-7	TRBD2	TRBV20-1	CSARPVGTSPYEQYF	TGCAGTGCTAGACCTGTGGGGACTAGTCCCTACGAGCAGTACTTC
NA	TRBJ2-7	NA	TRBV30	CAWSPSADEQYF	TGTGCCTGGAGCCCATCCGCTGACGAGCAGTACTTC
few	TRBJ2-7	NA	TRBV4-2	CASSQEQADSYEQYF	TGTGCCAGCAGCCAAGAACAAGCGGACTCCTACGAGCAGTACTTC
many	TRBJ2-1	TRBD2	TRBV11-3	CASSLASGRARNEQFF	TGTGCCAGCAGCTTGGCTAGCGGGAGGGCTAGGAATGAGCAGTTCTTC
few	TRBJ1-5	NA	TRBV30	CAWGITGSNQPQHF	TGTGCCTGGGGGATTACGGGGAGCAATCAGCCCCAGCATTTT
NA	TRBJ1-4	NA	TRBV24-1	CATSDFGEKLFF	TGTGCCACCAGTGATTTCGGTGAAAAACTGTTTTTT
many	TRBJ2-7	TRBD2	TRBV27	CASSLAGVGEQYF	TGTGCCAGCAGTTTAGCGGGAGTAGGCGAGCAGTACTTC
many	TRBJ1-2	NA	TRBV12-3/TRBV12-4	CASSFPGGSSYTF	TGTGCCAGCAGTTTTCCCGGGGGCAGTAGCTACACCTTC
few	TRBJ1-5	NA	TRBV28	CASRSPMGARRPQHF	TGTGCCAGCAGATCCCCGATGGGGGCGCGTCGCCCCCAGCATTTT
once	TRBJ2-1	NA	TRBV20-1	CSAWGETLANEQFF	TGCAGTGCTTGGGGTGAAACACTGGCCAATGAGCAGTTCTTC
few	TRBJ2-7	NA	TRBV10-3	CAIMGNSGTLGEQYF	TGTGCCATCATGGGAAACTCCGGGACACTTGGCGAGCAGTACTTC
few	TRBJ2-3	TRBD2	TRBV5-1	CASSNPSGRGADTQYF	TGCGCCAGCAGCAACCCTAGCGGGAGGGGGGCAGATACGCAGTATTTT
many	TRBJ1-1	NA	TRBV30	CAWSARVYRGTEAFF	TGTGCCTGGAGCGCCCGCGTTTACCGGGGCACTGAAGCTTTCTTT
many	TRBJ2-1	TRBD1	TRBV6-6	CASSYALPGQGKYNEQFF	TGTGCCAGCAGTTACGCCCTGCCGGGACAGGGTAAATACAATGAGCAGTTCTTC
few	TRBJ2-7	TRBD1	TRBV28	CASSYRGRRGVYREQYF	TGTGCCAGCAGTTACAGGGGCCGACGTGGGGTTTACCGCGAGCAGTACTTC
few	TRBJ2-2	NA	TRBV7-6	CASRLLQGAGELFF	TGTGCCAGCAGGCTACTACAGGGAGCCGGGGAGCTGTTTTTT
NA	TRBJ1-4	NA	TRBV5-1	CASSPTGLREKLFF	TGCGCCAGCAGCCCGACAGGCTTACGAGAAAAACTGTTTTTT
many	TRBJ2-3	TRBD2	TRBV6-2/TRBV6-3	CASSSARLAVLPDTQYF	TGTGCCAGCAGCTCCGCACGACTAGCGGTTCTTCCAGATACGCAGTATTTT
NA	TRBJ2-3	NA	TRBV5-6	CASSLPAQRAADTQYF	TGTGCCAGCAGCTTGCCCGCCCAGCGGGCCGCCGATACGCAGTATTTT
many	TRBJ1-2	NA	TRBV27	CASSLRVEYGYTF	TGTGCCAGCAGCCTCAGGGTGGAGTATGGCTACACCTTC
many	TRBJ2-3	TRBD2	TRBV7-3	CASSLAGVGPDTQYF	TGTGCCAGCAGCCTAGCGGGAGTGGGCCCAGATACGCAGTATTTT
NA	TRBJ2-7	NA	TRBV3-1	CASSQYTGPYYEQYF	TGTGCCAGCAGCCAATACACAGGGCCCTACTACGAGCAGTACTTC
NA	TRBJ2-7	NA	TRBV12-3/TRBV12-4	CAGSQGTSREQYF	TGTGCCGGCAGCCAAGGGACTTCCAGGGAGCAGTACTTC
many	TRBJ2-5	NA	TRBV12-3/TRBV12-4	CASTTKGGMAQETQYF	TGTGCCAGCACCACTAAGGGGGGTATGGCCCAAGAGACCCAGTACTTC
NA	TRBJ1-3	TRBD1	TRBV19	CASSSGQETTGNTIYF	TGTGCCAGTAGTAGTGGACAGGAAACGACGGGTAACACCATATATTTT
few	TRBJ2-3	TRBD2	TRBV2	CASSSKLAGVDTDPQYF	TGTGCCAGCAGTTCTAAACTAGCGGGAGTTGACACAGATCCGCAGTATTTT
many	TRBJ2-1	TRBD2	TRBV11-2	CASSFTSGSSDEQFF	TGTGCCAGCAGCTTCACTAGCGGGAGTAGCGATGAGCAGTTCTTC
few	TRBJ1-2	NA	TRBV19	CASSIGQMNYGYTF	TGTGCCAGTAGCATTGGACAGATGAACTATGGCTACACCTTC
few	TRBJ1-1	NA	TRBV20-1	CSARDWDKVGAEAFF	TGCAGTGCTAGAGATTGGGACAAGGTGGGTGCTGAAGCTTTCTTT
NA	TRBJ2-1	TRBD1	TRBV4-1	CASSQEGWTGDEQFF	TGCGCCAGCAGCCAAGAAGGCTGGACAGGGGATGAGCAGTTCTTC
many	TRBJ1-1	NA	TRBV30	CARSRDYTEAFF	TGTGCCCGCTCCAGGGATTATACTGAAGCTTTCTTT
many	TRBJ2-3	TRBD2	TRBV7-2	CASSSSGTRTDTQYF	TGTGCCAGCAGCTCCAGCGGGACTCGCACAGATACGCAGTATTTT
many	TRBJ2-1	TRBD1	TRBV28	CASSSPFEDRDSDNEQFF	TGTGCCAGCAGTTCGCCGTTTGAAGACAGGGATTCGGACAATGAGCAGTTCTTC
many	TRBJ2-3	TRBD2	TRBV28	CASSSQLAWITDTQYF	TGTGCCAGCAGTTCCCAACTAGCGTGGATCACAGATACGCAGTATTTT
NA	TRBJ1-3	NA	TRBV5-4	CASSFDSGNTIYF	TGTGCCAGCAGCTTCGACTCTGGAAACACCATATATTTT
many	TRBJ1-6	NA	TRBV12-3/TRBV12-4	CASSLSFDSPLHF	TGTGCCAGCAGTTTATCTTTTGATTCACCCCTCCACTTT
many	TRBJ2-1	TRBD2	TRBV6-9	CASSPSGRELSNEQFF	TGTGCCAGCAGTCCCTCCGGGAGGGAGCTGAGCAATGAGCAGTTCTTC
few	TRBJ2-1	NA	TRBV27	CASTAAGSSNEQFF	TGTGCCAGCACAGCGGCAGGGTCAAGCAATGAGCAGTTCTTC
NA	TRBJ2-1	TRBD1	TRBV19	CASSAQGTGGLNEQFF	TGTGCCAGTAGTGCACAAGGGACAGGGGGCCTCAATGAGCAGTTCTTC
many	TRBJ2-7	NA	TRBV20-1	CSAADFYEQYF	TGCAGTGCTGCCGACTTCTACGAGCAGTACTTC
NA	TRBJ2-1	TRBD2	TRBV9	CASSVGASGIYNEQFF	TGTGCCAGCAGCGTAGGGGCTAGCGGGATCTACAATGAGCAGTTCTTC
many	TRBJ1-1	NA	TRBV30	CAWSISGVEAFF	TGTGCCTGGAGCATCTCTGGGGTGGAAGCTTTCTTT
many	TRBJ2-7	NA	TRBV11-2	CASSEPLGREQYF	TGTGCCAGCAGCGAACCCCTCGGCCGCGAGCAGTACTTC
NA	TRBJ1-1	NA	TRBV11-2	CASSLDGRAGDTEAFF	TGTGCCAGCAGCTTAGATGGGAGGGCCGGGGACACTGAAGCTTTCTTT
NA	TRBJ2-1	TRBD2	TRBV6-2/TRBV6-3	CASSYSYGGSDYNEQFF	TGTGCCAGCAGTTACTCGTATGGCGGGAGTGATTACAATGAGCAGTTCTTC
many	TRBJ1-5	NA	TRBV4-1	CASSQNNRADQPQHF	TGCGCCAGCAGCCAAAACAACAGGGCAGATCAGCCCCAGCATTTT
NA	TRBJ2-1	NA	TRBV20-1	CSASGSGPSPSGEQFF	TGCAGTGCTAGTGGTTCGGGGCCTAGCCCGTCGGGTGAGCAGTTCTTC
NA	TRBJ2-5	TRBD1	TRBV18	CASSPTNRGPIQETQYF	TGTGCCAGCTCACCAACGAACAGGGGACCTATCCAAGAGACCCAGTACTTC
many	TRBJ1-2	TRBD1	TRBV20-1	CSARTGGKGYTF	TGCAGTGCTAGGACAGGGGGCAAGGGCTACACCTTC
many	TRBJ2-3	NA	TRBV2	CASTWRDMADTQYF	TGTGCCAGTACTTGGCGGGATATGGCAGATACGCAGTATTTT
many	TRBJ1-2	NA	TRBV6-1	CASSRTSWSGGYTF	TGTGCCAGCAGTCGGACCTCGTGGTCGGGTGGCTACACCTTC
NA	TRBJ2-2	TRBD2	TRBV7-2	CASSMTSGNTGELFF	TGTGCCAGCAGCATGACTAGCGGTAACACCGGGGAGCTGTTTTTT
many	TRBJ2-2	TRBD1	TRBV6-2/TRBV6-3	CASSYEGADTGELFF	TGTGCCAGCAGTTACGAGGGGGCGGACACCGGGGAGCTGTTTTTT
few	TRBJ2-2	TRBD2	TRBV28	CASRGVLAGTNTGELFF	TGTGCCAGCAGGGGGGTGTTAGCGGGGACAAACACCGGGGAGCTGTTTTTT
many	TRBJ1-2	NA	TRBV3-2	CASSHRYQGGRGDGYTF	TGTGCCAGCAGCCATCGCTATCAGGGGGGCAGGGGTGACGGCTACACCTTC
few	TRBJ1-2	NA	TRBV29-1	CSVEWADFYGYTF	TGCAGCGTTGAATGGGCAGACTTCTATGGCTACACCTTC